These T cell receptor beta chains were read from a single sample in a study of T cells in narcolepsy. The method was immunoSEQ multiplex PCR; TCRdb's version includes in-frame clones alone and lacks a portion of them. The repertoire holds tens of thousands of clones, 55% to 80% seen once, with 9% to 15% in the top ten. The sequenced material came from memory (CD45RA-) CD4+ T cells from blood. The receptors stem from a human donor in good health. The CDR3 runs from the conserved cysteine through the conserved F or W.

CASSLGAGVNSPLHF,TRBV7-9,TRBJ1-6
CASPFYPYEQYF,TRBV28,TRBJ2-7
CAISESAGNTIYF,TRBV10-3,TRBJ1-3
CAISDLRRPGGENEQFF,TRBV10-3,TRBJ2-1
CSVESQPGAGHYGYTF,TRBV29-1,TRBJ1-2
CASRFGATQETQYF,TRBV7-9,TRBJ2-5
CASSPYKDEQFF,TRBV7-9,TRBJ2-1
CASSLESSNEKLFF,TRBV7-2,TRBJ1-4
CASSYSQQGRNEQFF,TRBV6-6,TRBJ2-1
CASRPAGPYEQYF,TRBV6-1,TRBJ2-7
CAWSGDSGANVLTF,TRBV30,TRBJ2-6
CASSETAWGTYEQYF,TRBV6-1,TRBJ2-7
CASSAPGGASYEQYF,TRBV6-6,TRBJ2-7
CASSVQGIKTQYF,TRBV6-1,TRBJ2-5
CASSLGTSGNNEQFF,TRBV27,TRBJ2-1
CASSSAGVVSGNTIYF,TRBV5-1,TRBJ1-3
CASSPGGGSTSYGYTF,TRBV5-4,TRBJ1-2
CASFSAGTNEKLFF,TRBV5-6,TRBJ1-4
CASSPNVGRNTEAFF,TRBV18,TRBJ1-1
CASSILGGTGELFF,TRBV19,TRBJ2-2
CAISENLRAGGENEQFF,TRBV10-3,TRBJ2-1
CASSPGADTQYF,TRBV11-2,TRBJ2-3
CASRTGGETQYF,TRBV6-5,TRBJ2-5
CASSFRTSGYNEQFF,TRBV7-2,TRBJ2-1
CASSNLGGATQSAQHF,TRBV2,TRBJ1-5
CASRSWLAGGRNEQFF,TRBV5-4,TRBJ2-1
CASSLSPALNYGYTF,TRBV7-9,TRBJ1-2
CASSLAKWDIRSGNTIYF,TRBV5-6,TRBJ1-3
CASSARVYDGYTF,TRBV25-1,TRBJ1-2